One sample yielded the 8 T cell receptor beta chains listed below, sequenced in a study of blood T cell repertoires in COVID-19. Generated by immunoSEQ multiplex PCR, the TCRdb table keeps only in-frame clones and is missing some. The sample holds approximately 49,000 clones; 75% to 85% are singletons and the top ten take about 2.7%. Sequencing used peripheral blood. Receptor source: an older woman with acute or convalescent COVID-19.

This chain links TRBV5-1 with TRBJ2-3, with 7 positions matching TRBD1. Trimming took 5 bases from V and 4 from J; bases not matched to a gene: 10. The CDR3 covers 15 residues. CDR1 and CDR2 from the germline V gene are SGHRS and YFSETQ. Written as DNA, the CDR3 is TGCGCCAGCAGTCGTACAGGGGTACGCGCAGATACGCAGTATTTT. It encodes CASSRTGVRADTQYF.

The chain is built from TRBV19 and TRBJ1-5, with a tentative D call TRBD1 (5 bases). This CDR3 is 15 amino acids long. Germline-derived CDR1 and CDR2 are LNHDA and SQIVND (reference sequence). V dropped 4 bases and J dropped 9 bases, with 19 bases sitting between them. The CDR3 DNA is TGTGCCAGTAGTAGAACCGACAGCCTTTCGGGGCCCCAGCATTTT. Its translation: CASSRTDSLSGPQHF.

This clone was detected only a few times. Other DNA sequences in the sample encode the same CDR3. V gene TRBV7-3 combines with J gene TRBJ2-5; D is ambiguous. Trimming shortened V by 3 bases and J by 4 bases, and 9 bases separated the two germline ends. The CDR3 extends over 13 amino acids. The germline gives CDR1 SGHTA, CDR2 FQGTGA. The CDR3 loop is CASSLVATETQYF. The CDR3 bases are TGTGCCAGCAGCTTGGTGGCCACAGAGACCCAGTACTTC.

The chain links TRBV11-2 to TRBJ1-1, with 7 bases matching TRBD1. This CDR3 region has 17 residues. Germline-derived CDR1 and CDR2 are SGHAT and FQNNGV. V shed 1 base, J shed 11 bases, and the junction held 19 bases outside the gene matches. The DNA for the CDR3 is TGTGCCAGCAGCTTAGTTAAGGGGCGGGGGGGACAGAATTTGGCTTTCTTT. Protein product: CASSLVKGRGGQNLAFF. The whole variable domain, remainder taken from reference TRBV11-2 and TRBJ1-1, is EAGVAQSPRYKIIEKRQSVAFWCNPISGHATLYWYQQILGQGPKLLIQFQNNGVVDDSQLPKDRFSAERLKGVDSTLKIQPAKLEDSAVYLCASSLVKGRGGQNLAFFGQGTRLTVV.

The chain employs TRBV6-5 and TRBJ2-7; 7 nucleotides agree with TRBD2. V lost 6 bases to trimming and J lost 3 bases; unmatched junction nucleotides: 5. The germline V gene encodes CDR1 MNHEY and CDR2 SVGAGI. This CDR3 has 13 amino acids. The CDR3 DNA follows: TGTGCCAGCAGGGTAAGGGACTACTACGAGCAGTACTTC. Protein sequence: CASRVRDYYEQYF.

The chain joins TRBV6-6 to TRBJ2-2; 7 positions match TRBD1. This CDR3 comprises 15 residues. V gave up 6 bases and J gave up 0 bases; unmatched junction bases: 4. In germline, CDR1 is MNHNY, CDR2 SVGAGI (reference sequence). This chain's CDR3 is CASRGTVANTGELFF. The CDR3 nucleotides are TGTGCCAGCAGGGGGACAGTCGCGAACACCGGGGAGCTGTTTTTT.

The gene calls are TRBV6-1 and TRBJ1-2; 8 nucleotides line up with TRBD1. Germline CDR1 is MNHNS and CDR2 is SASEGT. Germline trimming cut 5 bases from V and 6 bases from J; bases unmatched to any gene: 8. The CDR3 consists of 14 residues. The CDR3 is CASSLRQTGDGYTF. For the CDR3, the DNA is TGTGCCAGCAGTCTCCGGCAGACAGGGGATGGCTACACCTTC.

This clone was picked up one time. The J gene is TRBJ1-6, the V gene TRBV5-8; no clear D. V lost 4 bases to trimming and J lost 10 bases, with 9 bases between them. Germline CDR1 reads SGHTS; CDR2 reads YDEGEE. CDR3 length: 12 amino acids. The chain's CDR3 is CASSIDKSPLHF. As DNA, the CDR3 is TGTGCCAGCAGCATCGACAAGTCACCCCTCCACTTT.